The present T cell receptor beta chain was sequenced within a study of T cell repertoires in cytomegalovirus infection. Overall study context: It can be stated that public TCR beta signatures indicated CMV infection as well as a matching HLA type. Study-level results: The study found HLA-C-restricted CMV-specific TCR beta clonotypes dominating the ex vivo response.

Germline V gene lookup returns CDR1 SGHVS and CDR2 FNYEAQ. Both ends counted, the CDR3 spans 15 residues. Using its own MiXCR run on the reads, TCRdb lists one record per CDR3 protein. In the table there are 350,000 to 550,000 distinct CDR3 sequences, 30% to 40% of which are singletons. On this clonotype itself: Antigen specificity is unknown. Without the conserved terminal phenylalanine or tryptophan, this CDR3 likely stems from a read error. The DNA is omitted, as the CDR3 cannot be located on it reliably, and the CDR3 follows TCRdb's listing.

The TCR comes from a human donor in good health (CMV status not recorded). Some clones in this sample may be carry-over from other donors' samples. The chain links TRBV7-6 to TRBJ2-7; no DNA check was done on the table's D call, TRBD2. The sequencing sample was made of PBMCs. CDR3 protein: CASSVGDGPTYEQCL.